The 4 T cell receptor beta chains below come from one sample, sequenced in a study of T cell changes during pregnancy in multiple sclerosis. Data came from immunoSEQ multiplex PCR; TCRdb stores just in-frame clones and leaves some out. The repertoire holds around 56,000 clones, with approximately 90% as singletons. Here the sequenced sample was CD4+ T cells from peripheral blood mononuclear cells, taken in the third trimester of pregnancy. The receptors shown here come from a female donor with multiple sclerosis, enrolled in a pregnancy study.

CDR3: CASGKRGWGGEAFF. The CDR3 nucleotides read TGTGCCAGCGGAAAGCGGGGATGGGGGGGTGAAGCTTTCTTT. The rearrangement links TRBV27 to TRBJ1-1; D might be TRBD1 (5 bases). The CDR3 is 14 residues long. The germline V gene encodes CDR1 MNHEY and CDR2 SMNVEV (reference sequence). Trimming cost V 8 bases and J 7 bases, with 20 bases left between them.

V gene TRBV2 combines with J gene TRBJ1-2; 10 nucleotides match TRBD1. V lost 5 bases and J lost 4; bases outside the gene matches: 1. Germline-derived CDR1 and CDR2 are SNHLY and FYNNEI. This CDR3 is 13 amino acids long. CDR3 amino acids: CASSRDRGYGYTF. CDR3 nucleotide sequence: TGTGCCAGCAGTAGGGACAGGGGCTATGGCTACACCTTC.

A few counts support this clone. The CDR3 is CAISSVHPPSTGELFF. CDR3 nucleotides: TGTGCCATCAGCTCCGTCCACCCCCCGAGCACCGGGGAGCTGTTTTTT. This sequence joins TRBV10-3 and TRBJ2-2, with no clear D. This CDR3 is 16 amino acids long. The germline V gene encodes CDR1 ENHRY and CDR2 SYGVKD. Trimming cost V 6 bases and J 4 bases, with 18 bases left between them.

This CDR3 is CASSQVQGALWTGELFF. Here the CDR3 DNA reads TGCGCCAGCAGCCAAGTTCAGGGGGCCCTTTGGACCGGGGAGCTGTTTTTT. This chain links TRBV4-3 with TRBJ2-2; 8 bases fit TRBD1. Germline loops: CDR1 LGHNA, CDR2 YSLEER. This CDR3 has 17 amino acids. Trimming removed 1 base from V and 5 bases from J; junction bases left unmatched: 9.